This TCR beta chain stems from a study of blood T cell repertoires in COVID-19. Whole-study context: Acute-phase and convalescent COVID-19 samples originated in the United States, Italy and Spain.

Repertoires were generated with immunoSEQ multiplex PCR, while TCRdb's copy carries only in-frame clones and drops some. The table has fewer than 250,000 clones, 82% seen once. V was clipped by 0 bases and J by 3 bases, with 7 bases between them. CDR3 length equals 15 residues. Germline CDR1 reads SGHRS; CDR2 reads YFSETQ. Sequencing was done on a sample of peripheral blood. The TCR originated in a woman aged 35 to 49 with acute or convalescent COVID-19. The chain uses TRBV5-1 and TRBJ1-6; D perhaps matches TRBD1 (5 bases). The CDR3 region has the DNA TGCGCCAGCAGCTTGGGGGGCAACTATAATTCACCCCTCCACTTT. This encodes CASSLGGNYNSPLHF.